This T cell receptor (beta chain) was sequenced for a study of shared clonotypes between healthy human individuals. Overall study: The people who gave samples were a couple of women and three men aged 18 to 49. Whole-study results and caveats: The generation probabilities recorded for non-shared clonotypes fell below those of clonotypes shared by all four donors.

CD45RA-negative memory and CD45RA+ naive subsets were split from the CD4+ cells. The repertoire was sequenced with immunoSEQ multiplex PCR; TCRdb's copy has only in-frame clones and lacks some. The sample shows 2 million to 2.5 million clones, roughly 95% of them seen only once. This clone was observed a single time. Its antigen remains unknown. The CDR3 sequence is 14 residues long. V was clipped by 6 bases and J by 5 bases, with 14 bases between them. Germline CDR1 is MDHEN and CDR2 is SYDVKM. Sequenced material: naive CD4+ T cells sorted from blood. Documented subset: CD45RA+ positively selected. V is TRBV28 and J is TRBJ1-5, with TRBD1 as a possible D gene (5 bases). This receptor was obtained from a man in his late teens or twenties in good health. In nucleotides, the CDR3 is TGTGCCAGCAGCTATGACAGCTATTATCAGCCCCAGCATTTT. This translates into CASSYDSYYQPQHF.